This passage covers 12 T cell receptor beta chains from one sample sequenced in a study of chemoradiotherapy in HPV16-positive cancers. Data came from immunoSEQ multiplex PCR; TCRdb stores just in-frame clones and leaves some out. The sample consists of over a thousand clones, around 81% of them appearing once. Sequenced here: tumor tissue, sampled from a patient who underwent chemoradiotherapy. The receptors derive from a human donor with HPV-associated anogenital cancer.

The genes are TRBV9 and TRBJ2-3, with D possibly being TRBD2 (6 bases). The CDR3 has 16 amino acids. V was shortened by 4 bases and J by 2 bases, with 17 bases between the two germline ends. CDR1 is SGDLS and CDR2 is YYNGEE in the germline V gene. CDR3 bases: TGTGCCAGCAGCCCTTTGGGGAGGCTAGACACAGATACGCAGTATTTT. Its translation: CASSPLGRLDTDTQYF.

The V call is TRBV15, the J call TRBJ2-5, with D hard to call. This CDR3 has 13 amino acids. Trimming removed 0 bases at V and 5 bases at J, with 7 bases between. Germline V gene lookup returns CDR1 LNHNV and CDR2 YYDKDF (reference sequence). CDR3 in amino acids: CATSRDWAETQYF. The CDR3 bases are TGTGCCACCAGCAGAGATTGGGCGGAGACCCAGTACTTC. Complete variable domain (other parts from reference TRBV15 and TRBJ2-5): DAMVIQNPRYQVTQFGKPVTLSCSQTLNHNVMYWYQQKSSQAPKLLFHYYDKDFNNEADTPDNFQSRRPNTSFCFLDIRSPGLGDTAMYLCATSRDWAETQYFGPGTRLLVL.

The chain is built from TRBV13 and TRBJ2-7; 10 nucleotides align to TRBD2. V shed 6 bases, J shed 2 bases, and the junction held 4 bases outside the gene matches. CDR1 and CDR2 from the germline V gene are PRHDT and FYEKMQ (reference sequence). This CDR3 is 14 amino acids long. CDR3 amino acids: CASSSLAGAYEQYF. The CDR3 nucleotides are TGTGCCAGCAGTAGTCTAGCGGGAGCCTACGAGCAGTACTTC.

The chain is built from TRBV28 and TRBJ1-3; perhaps TRBD1 as D (5 bases). The V gene's germline CDR1 is MDHEN and CDR2 SYDVKM. V was pared by 3 bases and J by 8 bases, with 8 bases between. The CDR3 spans 12 residues. Written as DNA, the CDR3 is TGTGCCAGCAGTTTTGCAGGGCACACCATATATTTT. This codes for CASSFAGHTIYF.

The gene calls are TRBV19 and TRBJ1-1, with a possible D match to TRBD1 (5 bases). Germline CDR1 reads LNHDA; CDR2 reads SQIVND (reference sequence). V lost 3 bases and J 6 bases, leaving 8 bases between the germline ends. The CDR3 loop spans 12 amino acids. The CDR3 nucleotides read TGTGCCAGTAGTATTGGAGGGGCTGAAGCTTTCTTT. Its translation is CASSIGGAEAFF.

The chain is built from TRBV5-5 and TRBJ2-1; TRBD2 is a possible D gene (6 bases). The germline V and J ends were trimmed by 4 bases and 7 bases, with 15 bases remaining between them. CDR1 is SGHKS and CDR2 is YYEKEE in the germline V gene (reference sequence). The CDR3 spans 14 residues. The CDR3 DNA reads TGTGCCAGCAGCGGGGGGTCCTGGGGGAATGAGCAGTTCTTC. Translation: CASSGGSWGNEQFF. Full variable domain (missing parts from reference TRBV5-5 and TRBJ2-1): DAGVTQSPTHLIKTRGQQVTLRCSPISGHKSVSWYQQVLGQGPQFIFQYYEKEERGRGNFPDRFSARQFPNYSSELNVNALLLGDSALYLCASSGGSWGNEQFFGPGTRLTVL.

The chain carries TRBV30 and TRBJ2-1; 9 bases are a match to TRBD2. This CDR3 is 15 amino acids long. Germline CDR1 is GTSNPN and CDR2 is SVGIG (reference sequence). The trim removed 1 base at V and 6 bases at J, leaving 7 bases unmatched. The CDR3 DNA reads TGTGCCTGGAGTGATGGGACTAGCCTTTCCAATGAGCAGTTCTTC. It yields the protein CAWSDGTSLSNEQFF.

This clone was seen a handful of times. The V and J genes are TRBV6-5 and TRBJ1-2; 7 nucleotides agree with TRBD1. The CDR3 is made up of 13 amino acids. Germline loops: CDR1 MNHEY, CDR2 SVGAGI. With V trimmed by 7 bases and J by 4 bases, 6 bases remained unmatched. CDR3 DNA sequence: TGTGCCAGCAAAGCGACAGGGTTCTATGGCTACACCTTC. Protein: CASKATGFYGYTF.

The CDR3 DNA sequence: TGTGCCAGCAGCTTAGCTGGTCTTAACACCGGGGAGCTGTTTTTT. It translates to CASSLAGLNTGELFF. The chain employs TRBV7-8 and TRBJ2-2; D remains ambiguous. Germline V gene sequence: CDR1 SGHVS, CDR2 FQNEAQ. The CDR3 spans 15 residues. V gave up 0 bases and J gave up 2 bases, with 7 bases separating them.

This clone was picked up a small number of times. The gene calls are TRBV7-9 and TRBJ1-1; no clear D gene. CDR1 is SEHNR, CDR2 FQNEAQ, per germline (reference sequence). V was cut by 0 bases and J by 1 base, with 3 bases left in between. The CDR3 contains 13 residues. Here the CDR3 DNA reads TGTGCCAGCAGCTTAGCGCAGAACACTGAAGCTTTCTTT. It translates to CASSLAQNTEAFF.

This clone was counted between two and nine times. The chain couples TRBV4-1 to TRBJ2-7; possibly TRBD2 for D (5 bases). Germline lookup yields CDR1 MGHRA and CDR2 YSYEKL. This CDR3 contains 14 residues. The V end lost 2 bases, the J end lost 0 bases, and 8 bases lay between the germline ends. CDR3 protein: CASSQTRDSYEQYF. CDR3 nucleotides: TGCGCCAGCAGCCAAACCCGGGACTCCTACGAGCAGTACTTC.

The V and J genes are TRBV6-1 and TRBJ1-2; 7 positions agree with TRBD1. Germline loops: CDR1 MNHNS, CDR2 SASEGT. The J segment lost 4 bases and the V segment lost 1 base, leaving 3 bases of the junction unmatched. The CDR3 consists of 14 residues. CDR3 protein: CASSEGTGLYGYTF. DNA for the CDR3: TGTGCCAGCAGTGAAGGGACAGGCCTCTATGGCTACACCTTC.